This T cell receptor beta chain appears in the sequencing data of a study of monozygotic twins with inflammatory bowel disease. Study-wide results and limits: The analysis yielded no support for one strong signal or clonotype associated with IBD. Between concordant and discordant twins, repertoire similarity failed to differ, a result that limited power may explain. TCRbeta diversity (inverse Simpson) was lower in IBD patients than in healthy co-twins.

Concerning this clonotype: Its specificity is unknown.

Via template switching, UMIs carrying a 6-nucleotide sample barcode were introduced. TCRdb reprocessed the 5' RACE reads, with one entry per CDR3 protein and no DNA. Recorded for this sample: a few hundred thousand distinct CDR3 sequences. CDR3 length equals 14 residues. Germline V gives CDR1 SGHRS, CDR2 YFSETQ. The TCR comes from a human donor with ulcerative colitis or Crohn's disease, or a healthy co-twin of an affected twin (not recorded which). The chain links TRBV5-1 to TRBJ2-2. Sample: blood. CDR3 protein: CASSLARTTGELFF.